These 6 T cell receptor beta chains came from one sample sequenced in a study of OX40 agonist ivuxolimab in advanced cancers. Assay: immunoSEQ multiplex PCR; the TCRdb copy retains only in-frame clones and omits some. Of 20,000 to 30,000 clones listed, 75% to 85% are singletons. The sample consisted of CD4+ or CD8+ T cells sorted from blood, taken in a trial of the OX40 agonist ivuxolimab. Receptor source: an adult with an advanced solid tumor such as melanoma, head and neck, liver or kidney cancer.

The chain joins TRBV10-1 to TRBJ2-1; D gene uncertain. The CDR3 loop spans 17 amino acids. Trimming took 1 base from V and 8 from J, leaving 21 bases between them. CDR1 WNHNN and CDR2 SYGVQD come from the germline V gene (reference sequence). The CDR3 is CASSEWPPESRVHEQFF. The CDR3 coding sequence is TGCGCCAGCAGTGAGTGGCCCCCTGAGTCCCGGGTTCATGAGCAGTTCTTC.

The chain carries TRBV5-6 and TRBJ2-3, with 7 bases identical to TRBD2. After removal of 4 bases from V and 2 bases from J, the junction contained 10 bases not matched to a gene. The CDR3 runs to 16 residues. Germline CDR1 and CDR2: SGHDT and YYEEEE. The CDR3 here is CASSGGGLPYTDTQYF. The CDR3 coding sequence is TGTGCCAGCAGCGGCGGGGGACTACCCTACACAGATACGCAGTATTTT. Together with reference TRBV5-6 and TRBJ2-3, the CDR3 gives the full variable domain: DAGVTQSPTHLIKTRGQQVTLRCSPKSGHDTVSWYQQALGQGPQFIFQYYEEEERQRGNFPDRFSGHQFPNYSSELNVNALLLGDSALYLCASSGGGLPYTDTQYFGPGTRLTVL.

This clone turned up a few times. The same CDR3 also results from other DNA sequences found in this sample. The chain employs TRBV19 and TRBJ1-1; no reliable D call. The CDR3 is 13 residues long. The germline gives CDR1 LNHDA, CDR2 SQIVND (reference sequence). Trimming took 5 bases from V and 0 from J, leaving 7 bases between them. The CDR3 bases are TGTGCCAGTAGTTCAAGTATGAACACTGAAGCTTTCTTT. It encodes CASSSSMNTEAFF. Complete variable domain (other parts from reference TRBV19 and TRBJ1-1): DGGITQSPKYLFRKEGQNVTLSCEQNLNHDAMYWYRQDPGQGLRLIYYSQIVNDFQKGDIAEGYSVSREKKESFPLTVTSAQKNPTAFYLCASSSSMNTEAFFGQGTRLTVV.

As for this clone: At the DNA level, this CDR3 is encoded by other sequences in the same sample as well. The chain uses TRBV6-5 and TRBJ1-4, with D possibly matching TRBD1 (5 bases). The CDR3 is 13 residues long. The germline gives CDR1 MNHEY, CDR2 SVGAGI. V dropped 0 bases and J dropped 11 bases, with 10 bases sitting between them. This chain's CDR3 is CASSYSSGGKLFF. In DNA form, the CDR3 reads TGTGCCAGCAGTTACTCGAGCGGGGGGAAACTGTTTTTT.

The chain recombines TRBV11-2 with TRBJ2-4; 7 positions agree with TRBD1. The CDR3 is made up of 14 amino acids. The germline V gene has CDR1 SGHAT and CDR2 FQNNGV. V shed 4 bases and J 10 bases; nucleotides not matched to a gene: 10. CDR3 nucleotides: TGTGCCAGCAGCTCAAATGGTAACAGGGGAATTCAGTACTTC. Translating it yields CASSSNGNRGIQYF.

This clone was seen a few times. The V and J genes are TRBV2 and TRBJ2-5, with D perhaps TRBD1 (6 bases). V gave up 4 bases and J gave up 1 base, with 10 bases separating them. Per the germline V gene, CDR1 is SNHLY and CDR2 is FYNNEI. This CDR3 is 14 amino acids long. This chain's CDR3 is CASSGVDSQETQYF. DNA of the CDR3: TGTGCCAGCAGTGGCGTGGACAGCCAAGAGACCCAGTACTTC.